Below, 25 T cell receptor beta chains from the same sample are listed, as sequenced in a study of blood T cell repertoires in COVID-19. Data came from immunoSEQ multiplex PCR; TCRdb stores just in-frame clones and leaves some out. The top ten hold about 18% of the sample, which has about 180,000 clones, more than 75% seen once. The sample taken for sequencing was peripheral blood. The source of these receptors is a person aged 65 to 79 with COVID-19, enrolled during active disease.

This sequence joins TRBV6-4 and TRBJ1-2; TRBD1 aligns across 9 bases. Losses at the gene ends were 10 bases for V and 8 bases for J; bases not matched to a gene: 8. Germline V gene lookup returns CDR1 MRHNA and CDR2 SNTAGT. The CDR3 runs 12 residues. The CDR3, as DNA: TGTGCCATCGACAGGGGGTCTGGCGGCTACACCTTC. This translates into CAIDRGSGGYTF.

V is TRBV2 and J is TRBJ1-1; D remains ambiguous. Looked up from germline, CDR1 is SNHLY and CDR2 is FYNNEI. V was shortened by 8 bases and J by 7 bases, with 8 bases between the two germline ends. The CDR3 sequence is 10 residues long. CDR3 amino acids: CASLYGEAFF. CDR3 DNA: TGTGCCAGCCTCTACGGTGAAGCTTTCTTT.

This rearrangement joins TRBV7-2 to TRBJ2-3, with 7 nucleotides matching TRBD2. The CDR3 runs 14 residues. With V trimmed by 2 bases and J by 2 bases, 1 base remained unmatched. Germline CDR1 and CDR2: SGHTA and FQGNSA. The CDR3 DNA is TGTGCCAGCAGCTTAAGACTAGCCACAGATACGCAGTATTTT. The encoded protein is CASSLRLATDTQYF.

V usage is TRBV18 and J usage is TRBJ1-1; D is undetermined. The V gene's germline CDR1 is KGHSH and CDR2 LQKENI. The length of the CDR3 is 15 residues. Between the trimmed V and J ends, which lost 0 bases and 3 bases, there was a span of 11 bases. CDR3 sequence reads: CASSPPTRRDTEAFF. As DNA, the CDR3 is TGTGCCAGCTCACCACCGACGCGTCGGGACACTGAAGCTTTCTTT.

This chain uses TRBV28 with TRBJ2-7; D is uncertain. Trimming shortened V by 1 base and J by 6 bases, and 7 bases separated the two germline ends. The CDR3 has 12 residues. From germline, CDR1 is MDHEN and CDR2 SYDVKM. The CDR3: CASSLSTGEQYF. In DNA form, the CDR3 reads TGTGCCAGCAGTTTATCAACGGGCGAGCAGTACTTC.

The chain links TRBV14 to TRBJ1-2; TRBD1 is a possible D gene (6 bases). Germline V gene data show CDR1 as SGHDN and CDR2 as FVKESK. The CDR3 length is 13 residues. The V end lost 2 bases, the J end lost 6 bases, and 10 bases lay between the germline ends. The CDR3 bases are TGTGCCAGCAGCCAAACAGGGCGGGATGGCTACACCTTC. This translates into CASSQTGRDGYTF.

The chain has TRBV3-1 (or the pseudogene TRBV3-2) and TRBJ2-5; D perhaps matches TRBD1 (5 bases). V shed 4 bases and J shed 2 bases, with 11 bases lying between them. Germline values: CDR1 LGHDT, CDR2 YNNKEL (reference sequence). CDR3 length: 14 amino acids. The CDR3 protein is CASSPAREQETQYF. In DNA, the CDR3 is TGTGCCAGCAGCCCAGCCAGGGAACAAGAGACCCAGTACTTC.

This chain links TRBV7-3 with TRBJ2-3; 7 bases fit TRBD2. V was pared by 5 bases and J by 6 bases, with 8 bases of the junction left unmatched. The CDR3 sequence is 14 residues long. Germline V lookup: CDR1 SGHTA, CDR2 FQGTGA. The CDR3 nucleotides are TGTGCCAGCAGCCCAAGCGGGGTGGGGGATACGCAGTATTTT. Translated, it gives CASSPSGVGDTQYF.

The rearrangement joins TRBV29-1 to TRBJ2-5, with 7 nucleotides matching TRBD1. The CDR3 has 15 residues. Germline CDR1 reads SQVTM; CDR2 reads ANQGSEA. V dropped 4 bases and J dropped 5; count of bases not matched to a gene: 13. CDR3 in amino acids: CSVGQGRIKGETQYF. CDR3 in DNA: TGCAGCGTTGGACAGGGCCGGATTAAGGGGGAGACCCAGTACTTC. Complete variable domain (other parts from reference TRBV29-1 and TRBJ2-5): SAVISQKPSRDICQRGTSLTIQCQVDSQVTMMFWYRQQPGQSLTLIATANQGSEATYESGFVIDKFPISRPNLTFSTLTVSNMSPEDSSIYLCSVGQGRIKGETQYFGPGTRLLVL.

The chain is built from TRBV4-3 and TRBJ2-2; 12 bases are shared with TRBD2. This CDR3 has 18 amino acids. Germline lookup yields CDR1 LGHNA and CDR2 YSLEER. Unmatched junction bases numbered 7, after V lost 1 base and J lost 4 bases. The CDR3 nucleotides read TGCGCCAGCAGCCAAGTTCTAGCGGGGGGGCCAAGCACCGGGGAGCTGTTTTTT. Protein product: CASSQVLAGGPSTGELFF.

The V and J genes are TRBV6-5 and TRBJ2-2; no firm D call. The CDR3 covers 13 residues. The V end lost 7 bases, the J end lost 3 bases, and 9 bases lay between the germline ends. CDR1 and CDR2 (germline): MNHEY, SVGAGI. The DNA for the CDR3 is TGTGCCAGCATCCACACAGACACCGGGGAGCTGTTTTTT. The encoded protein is CASIHTDTGELFF.

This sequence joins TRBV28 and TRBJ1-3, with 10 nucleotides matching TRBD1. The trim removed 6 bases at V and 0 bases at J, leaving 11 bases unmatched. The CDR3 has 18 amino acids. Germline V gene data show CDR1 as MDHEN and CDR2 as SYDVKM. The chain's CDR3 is CASSPPPGQGISGNTIYF. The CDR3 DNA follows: TGTGCCAGCAGCCCTCCACCGGGACAGGGGATCTCTGGAAACACCATATATTTT.

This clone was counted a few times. The CDR3 DNA reads as TGCGCCAGCAGCTTGGGGCTCGACCGGGACAGCGCTGGCTACACCTTC. Its protein is CASSLGLDRDSAGYTF. This sequence joins TRBV5-1 and TRBJ1-2, with 7 bases matching TRBD1. V was pared by 0 bases and J by 7 bases, with 12 bases of the junction left unmatched. Germline CDR1 reads SGHRS; CDR2 reads YFSETQ. This CDR3 spans 16 amino acids.

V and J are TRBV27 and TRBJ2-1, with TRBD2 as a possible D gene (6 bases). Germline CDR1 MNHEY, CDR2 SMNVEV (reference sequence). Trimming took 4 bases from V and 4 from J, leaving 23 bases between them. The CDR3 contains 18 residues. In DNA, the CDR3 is TGTGCCAGCAGTTCGGGGCCCTTGGACGGCGGGGCTTACAATGAGCAGTTCTTC. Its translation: CASSSGPLDGGAYNEQFF.

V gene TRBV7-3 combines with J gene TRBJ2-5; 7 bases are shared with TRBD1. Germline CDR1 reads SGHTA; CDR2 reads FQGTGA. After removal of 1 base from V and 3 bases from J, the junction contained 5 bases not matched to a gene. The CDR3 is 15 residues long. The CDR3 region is CASSLRGDREETQYF. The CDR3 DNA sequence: TGTGCCAGCAGCTTAAGAGGCGACAGGGAAGAGACCCAGTACTTC.

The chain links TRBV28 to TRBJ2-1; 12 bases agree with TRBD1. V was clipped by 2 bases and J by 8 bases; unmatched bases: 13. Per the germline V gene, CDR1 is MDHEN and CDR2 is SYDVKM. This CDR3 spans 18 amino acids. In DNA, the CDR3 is TGTGCCAGCAGTTTACGCACCCCCGGGACAGGGGGCTGGGATGAGCAGTTCTTC. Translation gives CASSLRTPGTGGWDEQFF.

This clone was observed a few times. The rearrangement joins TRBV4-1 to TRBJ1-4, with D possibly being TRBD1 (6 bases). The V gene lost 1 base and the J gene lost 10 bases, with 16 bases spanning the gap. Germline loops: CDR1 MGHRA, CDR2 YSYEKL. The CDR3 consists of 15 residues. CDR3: CASSQARGASVKLFF. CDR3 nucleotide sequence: TGCGCCAGCAGCCAAGCCAGGGGCGCATCCGTAAAACTGTTTTTT.

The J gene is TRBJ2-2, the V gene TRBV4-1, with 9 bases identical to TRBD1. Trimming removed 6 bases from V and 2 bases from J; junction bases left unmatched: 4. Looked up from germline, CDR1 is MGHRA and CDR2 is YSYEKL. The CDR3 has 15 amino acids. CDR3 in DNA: TGCGCCAGCAGAAGGGGACAGGGAAACACCGGGGAGCTGTTTTTT. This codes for CASRRGQGNTGELFF.

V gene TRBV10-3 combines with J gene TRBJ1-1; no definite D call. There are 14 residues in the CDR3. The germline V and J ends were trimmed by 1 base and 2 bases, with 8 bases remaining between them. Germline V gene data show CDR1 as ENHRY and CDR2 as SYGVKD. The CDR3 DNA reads TGTGCCATCAGTGAGTTTTCAGGTAACACTGAAGCTTTCTTT. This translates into CAISEFSGNTEAFF.

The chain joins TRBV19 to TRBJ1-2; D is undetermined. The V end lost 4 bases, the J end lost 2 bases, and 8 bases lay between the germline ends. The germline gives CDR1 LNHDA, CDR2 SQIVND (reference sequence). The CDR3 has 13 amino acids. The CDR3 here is CASSTLANYGYTF. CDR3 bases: TGTGCCAGTAGTACCCTAGCAAACTATGGCTACACCTTC. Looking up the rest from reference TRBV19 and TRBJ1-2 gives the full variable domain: DGGITQSPKYLFRKEGQNVTLSCEQNLNHDAMYWYRQDPGQGLRLIYYSQIVNDFQKGDIAEGYSVSREKKESFPLTVTSAQKNPTAFYLCASSTLANYGYTFGSGTRLTVV.

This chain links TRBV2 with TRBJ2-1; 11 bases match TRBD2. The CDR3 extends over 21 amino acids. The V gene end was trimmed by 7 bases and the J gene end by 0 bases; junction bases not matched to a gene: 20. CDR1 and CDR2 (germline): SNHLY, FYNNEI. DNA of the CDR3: TGTGCCAGCAAACAGCTGATCAAAGGGACTAGCGGATCCAGCTCCTACAATGAGCAGTTCTTC. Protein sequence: CASKQLIKGTSGSSSYNEQFF.

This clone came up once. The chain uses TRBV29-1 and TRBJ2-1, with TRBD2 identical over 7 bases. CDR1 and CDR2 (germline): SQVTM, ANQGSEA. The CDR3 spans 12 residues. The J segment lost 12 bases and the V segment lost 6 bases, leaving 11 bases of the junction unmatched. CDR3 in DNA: TGCAGCGTGGGGAGGGGCGCCAGCGGGCAGTTCTTC. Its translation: CSVGRGASGQFF.

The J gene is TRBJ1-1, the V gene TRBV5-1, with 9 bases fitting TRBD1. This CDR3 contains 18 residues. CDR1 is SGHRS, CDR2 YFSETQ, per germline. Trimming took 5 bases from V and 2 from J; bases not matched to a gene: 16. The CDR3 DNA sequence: TGCGCCAGCAGAAGTGCCCCACCACAGGGGGCGACTAACACTGAAGCTTTCTTT. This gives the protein CASRSAPPQGATNTEAFF.

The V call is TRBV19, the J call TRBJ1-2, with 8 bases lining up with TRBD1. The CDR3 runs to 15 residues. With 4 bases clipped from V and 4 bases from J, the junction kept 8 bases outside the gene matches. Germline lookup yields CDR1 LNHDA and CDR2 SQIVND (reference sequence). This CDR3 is CASSTYQGAGYGYTF. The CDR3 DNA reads TGTGCCAGTAGTACTTATCAGGGGGCGGGCTATGGCTACACCTTC.

CDR3 coding DNA: TGTGCCAGCAGCTTGAGCAAGCGGACTTCCTACAATGAGCAGTTCTTC. The encoded protein is CASSLSKRTSYNEQFF. The gene calls are TRBV11-1 and TRBJ2-1, with a tentative D call TRBD2 (5 bases). Trimming removed 3 bases from V and 1 base from J, with 13 bases in between. CDR1 is SGHAT, CDR2 FQDESV, per germline (reference sequence). The CDR3 has 16 amino acids.